The 7 T cell receptor beta chains listed next were all sequenced from one sample in a study of blood T cell repertoires in COVID-19. This table comes from immunoSEQ multiplex PCR, and its TCRdb copy is limited to in-frame clones, with some not included. This sample has some 290,000 clones, with around nine tenths found just once. Sequencing was done on a sample of peripheral blood. These receptors all stem from a woman younger than 45 with COVID-19, enrolled during active disease.

This clone was found once. The chain carries TRBV9 and TRBJ2-1; possibly TRBD2 for D (6 bases). The CDR3 loop spans 15 amino acids. The V end lost 7 bases, the J end lost 0 bases, and 14 bases lay between the germline ends. The germline gives CDR1 SGDLS, CDR2 YYNGEE. The CDR3 DNA sequence: TGTGCCAGCTCATCTTGGGGGGTCTCCTACAATGAGCAGTTCTTC. The encoded protein is CASSSWGVSYNEQFF.

V and J are TRBV27 and TRBJ2-1, with D maybe TRBD2 (5 bases). The CDR3 extends over 15 amino acids. Germline loops: CDR1 MNHEY, CDR2 SMNVEV (reference sequence). V lost 6 bases to trimming and J lost 5 bases, with 17 bases between them. CDR3 sequence: CASSRDGVANNEQFF. The CDR3 DNA is TGTGCCAGCAGCCGGGATGGCGTAGCGAACAATGAGCAGTTCTTC.

J is TRBJ2-1 and V is TRBV5-4; no clear D gene. Trimming removed 0 bases at V and 5 bases at J, with 6 bases between. CDR1 is SGHNT and CDR2 is YYREEE in the germline V gene (reference sequence). The CDR3 totals 13 residues. CDR3 in amino acids: CASSLGAHNEQFF. CDR3 in DNA: TGTGCCAGCAGCTTGGGAGCCCACAATGAGCAGTTCTTC.

The count of this clone is one. J is TRBJ2-7 and V is TRBV4-3; 9 positions agree with TRBD2. The germline V gene has CDR1 LGHNA and CDR2 YSLEER. Trimming removed 1 base from V and 5 bases from J; junction bases left unmatched: 9. This CDR3 region has 16 residues. CDR3 protein: CASSQVVAGDLDEQYF. CDR3 sequence (DNA): TGCGCCAGCAGCCAAGTAGTAGCGGGAGATTTGGACGAGCAGTACTTC.

This sequence joins TRBV3-1 (or the pseudogene TRBV3-2) and TRBJ2-7; 9 bases are shared with TRBD2. This CDR3 has 16 amino acids. From germline, CDR1 is LGHDT and CDR2 YNNKEL (reference sequence). V lost 1 base to trimming and J lost 0 bases; unmatched junction nucleotides: 4. CDR3 residues: CASSQGTSVPSYEQYF. CDR3 in DNA: TGTGCCAGCAGCCAAGGGACTAGCGTGCCCTCCTACGAGCAGTACTTC.

The chain uses TRBV9 and TRBJ2-7; 7 bases line up with TRBD2. The CDR3 is made up of 14 amino acids. Unmatched junction bases numbered 11, after V lost 7 bases and J lost 4 bases. Germline CDR1 and CDR2: SGDLS and YYNGEE. CDR3 nucleotide sequence: TGTGCCAGCGCCGAGGGCGGGAGAGCATACGAGCAGTACTTC. Amino acids: CASAEGGRAYEQYF.

V and J are TRBV5-1 and TRBJ2-1; maybe TRBD2 (6 bases). CDR3 length equals 15 residues. V was clipped by 2 bases and J by 4 bases, with 13 bases between them. Germline loops: CDR1 SGHRS, CDR2 YFSETQ. CDR3 nucleotides: TGCGCCAGCAGCTTAGGGGACTCCACTTACAATGAGCAGTTCTTC. Encoded protein: CASSLGDSTYNEQFF.